These 26 T cell receptor beta chains share one sample of origin, sequenced in a study of metastatic and nonmetastatic thyroid tumors. TCRdb reprocessed the PCR reads using MiXCR. The sample has 30,000 to 40,000 clones, roughly 18% seen once; the top ten hold about 18%. No treatment had been given to any patient before thyroid surgery. The sequenced sample consisted of blood. The receptors here all came from a female donor with papillary thyroid cancer or a benign thyroid nodule (not recorded which). Some clones in this sample may be carry-over from other donors' samples.

This clone occurred many times. The genes are TRBV11-2 and TRBJ1-1; D possibly corresponds to TRBD1 (5 bases). Germline lookup yields CDR1 SGHAT and CDR2 FQNNGV. V was cut by 8 bases and J by 2 bases, with 9 bases left in between. The CDR3 loop spans 12 amino acids. CDR3 sequence (DNA): TGTGCCAGCGGACACCCAAACACTGAAGCTTTCTTT. It specifies CASGHPNTEAFF.

This chain connects TRBV20-1 to TRBJ1-2; 8 nucleotides line up with TRBD1. CDR3 length equals 12 residues. V shed 5 bases and J 6 bases; nucleotides not matched to a gene: 5. Germline V gene lookup returns CDR1 DFQATT and CDR2 SNEGSKA (reference sequence). CDR3 bases: TGCAGTGCTGCGGACAGGGTCCATGGCTACACCTTC. It is translated as CSAADRVHGYTF.

The CDR3 here is CASTPQSNTEAFF. CDR3 DNA sequence: TGCGCCAGCACCCCGCAGTCGAACACTGAAGCTTTCTTT. This rearrangement joins TRBV5-1 to TRBJ1-1; no reliable D call. Trimming took 6 bases from V and 1 from J, leaving 10 bases between them. The length of the CDR3 is 13 residues. CDR1 and CDR2 from the germline V gene are SGHRS and YFSETQ.

This clone was found many times. The chain combines TRBV2 with TRBJ2-5; 13 nucleotides line up with TRBD2. CDR3 size: 16 residues. Germline CDR1 reads SNHLY; CDR2 reads FYNNEI. V lost 6 bases and J lost 4; bases outside the gene matches: 8. CDR3 bases: TGTGCCAGCAGCCCACGGACTAGCGGGAGAGGAGAGACCCAGTACTTC. Its protein product is CASSPRTSGRGETQYF.

This clone was counted a few times. The rearrangement joins TRBV28 to TRBJ1-5; D uncertain. This CDR3 contains 12 residues. Germline CDR1 is MDHEN and CDR2 is SYDVKM. Trimming took 2 bases from V and 10 from J, leaving 9 bases between them. DNA of the CDR3: TGTGCCAGCAGTTTAAATCCCGGTCCCCAGCATTTT. It encodes CASSLNPGPQHF.

This clone was counted a few times. This may come from a read error, since a much larger clone is one base off. The rearrangement uses TRBV7-9 and TRBJ2-5; D is undetermined. Germline V gene lookup returns CDR1 SEHNR and CDR2 FQNEAQ (reference sequence). The CDR3 runs to 12 residues. CDR3 residues: CASILFMATQYF. The DNA for the CDR3 is TGTGCCAGCATCTTATTTATGGCGACCCAGTACTTC. Full variable domain (missing parts from reference TRBV7-9 and TRBJ2-5): DTGVSQNPRHKITKRGQNVTFRCDPISEHNRLYWYRQTLGQGPEFLTYFQNEAQLEKSRLLSDRFSAERPKGSFSTLEIQRTEQGDSAMYLCASILFMATQYFGPGTRLLVL.

In regard to this clone: Given a much more abundant clone one base away, this may be a read error. The CDR3 ends on some other residue instead of the conserved phenylalanine or tryptophan, so this is likely a read error. Distinct nucleotide sequences in the sample also encode this CDR3. The CDR3, as DNA: TGCAGTGCTAGAGTAACTAGTGGGAGGGAGTTAAACATTCAGTACATC. This gives the protein CSARVTSGRELNIQYI. The genes are TRBV20-1 and TRBJ2-4, with 7 bases aligning to TRBD2. This CDR3 is 16 amino acids long. V was clipped by 1 base and J by 6 bases; unmatched bases: 12. Germline V gene lookup returns CDR1 DFQATT and CDR2 SNEGSKA (reference sequence).

This clone occurred a few times. The chain joins TRBV12-3 or TRBV12-4 to TRBJ1-5, with D uncertain. The ends were cut back, 6 bases at V and 5 bases at J, with 11 bases in the middle. There are 13 residues in the CDR3. The CDR3 loop is CASRLTYHQPQHF. CDR3 coding DNA: TGTGCCAGCAGGCTGACCTACCATCAGCCCCAGCATTTT.

This clone was recorded at least ten times. The rearrangement links TRBV11-1 to TRBJ2-1; D might be TRBD1 (7 bases). Germline V gene data show CDR1 as SGHAT and CDR2 as FQDESV (reference sequence). The CDR3 loop spans 15 amino acids. Trimming took off 5 bases at V and 6 bases at J, with 17 bases between the two ends. The CDR3, as DNA: TGTGCCAGCAGCCTAATCGGGAGACAGGGCAATGAGCAGTTCTTC. Residues: CASSLIGRQGNEQFF.

This clone was counted between two and nine times. The chain recombines TRBV28 with TRBJ2-5; possibly TRBD2 for D (5 bases). Germline assignment: CDR1 MDHEN and CDR2 SYDVKM. Trimming pared 5 bases from V and 6 bases from J, leaving 16 bases between. The CDR3 length is 14 residues. CDR3 in amino acids: CASSRGSVKKTQYF. The CDR3 DNA sequence: TGTGCCAGCAGTAGAGGGTCAGTTAAAAAGACCCAGTACTTC.

This clone was counted many times. CDR3 bases: TGTGCCAGCAGCTTCCCTCCTTCCCAGGAGAACACTGAAGCTTTCTTT. It specifies CASSFPPSQENTEAFF. The genes are TRBV11-2 and TRBJ1-1; D ambiguous. Germline loops: CDR1 SGHAT, CDR2 FQNNGV. Trimming pared 3 bases from V and 1 base from J, leaving 15 bases between. The CDR3 runs to 16 residues.

This clone was seen many times. CDR3 sequence: CAISSGVGANVLTF. DNA for the CDR3: TGTGCCATCAGTTCAGGGGTCGGGGCCAACGTCCTGACTTTC. J is TRBJ2-6 and V is TRBV10-3; possible D gene TRBD1, 6 bases. Germline CDR1 and CDR2: ENHRY and SYGVKD. CDR3 length: 14 residues. Trimming cost V 5 bases and J 4 bases, with 9 bases left between them.

By share, this clone ranks as medium-sized (0.01 to 0.1%). V gene TRBV6-2 or TRBV6-3 combines with J gene TRBJ1-5; D is possibly TRBD1 (6 bases). Germline V gene lookup returns CDR1 MNHEY and CDR2 SVGEGT. The CDR3 has 16 residues. V lost 6 bases to trimming and J lost 0 bases, with 15 bases between them. CDR3 loop: CASSPAGGLSNQPQHF. The CDR3 DNA follows: TGTGCCAGCAGCCCAGCGGGGGGGCTTAGCAATCAGCCCCAGCATTTT.

This clone was detected many times. The genes are TRBV28 and TRBJ1-5, with D hard to call. The CDR3 length is 12 residues. With 6 bases removed from V and 6 bases from J, the gap between germline ends came to 9 bases. CDR1 is MDHEN, CDR2 SYDVKM, per germline. The CDR3 bases are TGTGCCAGCAGGACCGGGCCTCAGCCCCAGCATTTT. This encodes CASRTGPQPQHF. The full variable domain, rest sourced from reference TRBV28 and TRBJ1-5, is DVKVTQSSRYLVKRTGEKVFLECVQDMDHENMFWYRQDPGLGLRLIYFSYDVKMKEKGDIPEGYSVSREKKERFSLILESASTNQTSMYLCASRTGPQPQHFGDGTRLSIL.

This clone was seen at least ten times. The J gene is TRBJ2-3, the V gene TRBV7-3; possible D gene TRBD2, 6 bases. The V end was cut by 3 bases, the J end by 3 bases, with 10 bases between. The CDR3 runs 14 residues. Germline V gene data show CDR1 as SGHTA and CDR2 as FQGTGA. This CDR3 reads CASSFSGTTDTQYF. DNA for the CDR3: TGTGCCAGCAGCTTTAGCGGTACTACAGATACGCAGTATTTT.

This clone has more than one count but fewer than ten. V is TRBV28 and J is TRBJ2-7; D perhaps matches TRBD2 (5 bases). The germline gives CDR1 MDHEN, CDR2 SYDVKM. This CDR3 contains 14 residues. V lost 5 bases and J lost 2, with 13 bases in between. CDR3 DNA sequence: TGTGCCAGCAGTGAGGGAGCCCTTCCCTACGAGCAGTACTTC. It encodes CASSEGALPYEQYF.

This clone was counted only a few times. Since a much larger clone is just one base distant, this may be a read error. J is TRBJ1-2 and V is TRBV29-1; no clear D gene. The germline CDR1 and CDR2 sequences are SQVTM and ANQGSEA. The CDR3 loop spans 12 amino acids. The V gene lost 4 bases and the J gene lost 4 bases, with 10 bases spanning the gap. The CDR3 loop is CSVAVGTYGYTF. The CDR3, as DNA: TGCAGCGTTGCGGTGGGTACCTATGGCTACACCTTC.

The chain links TRBV20-1 to TRBJ1-2, with D possibly being TRBD1 (6 bases). This CDR3 comprises 13 residues. Deletions cut 3 bases from V and 14 bases from J, with 22 bases between. The germline V gene has CDR1 DFQATT and CDR2 SNEGSKA (reference sequence). The CDR3 here is CSASPMGARVYTF. CDR3 DNA sequence: TGCAGTGCTAGTCCAATGGGGGCGCGCGTCTATACCTTC.

In its sample, this clone was seen once. The V and J genes are TRBV20-1 and TRBJ2-3, with TRBD2 matching 8 bases. CDR1 is DFQATT and CDR2 is SNEGSKA in the germline V gene (reference sequence). The V and J ends lost 3 bases and 7 bases, in that order; junction bases with no gene match: 15. The CDR3 is 16 amino acids. CDR3 sequence reads: CSAREIAGLLPNTQYF. The CDR3 DNA follows: TGCAGTGCTAGGGAAATAGCGGGGCTCCTACCGAATACGCAGTATTTT.

In nucleotides, the CDR3 is TGTGCCAGCAGAACCAAAGGATATGGCTACACCTTC. Translation gives CASRTKGYGYTF. The chain has TRBV28 and TRBJ1-2; D remains unclear. V lost 6 bases and J lost 5, with 10 bases in between. Per the germline V gene, CDR1 is MDHEN and CDR2 is SYDVKM. The CDR3 is 12 residues long.

This clone was seen at least ten times. The chain links TRBV11-2 to TRBJ2-7, with 8 bases identical to TRBD1. The V and J ends lost 3 bases and 7 bases, in that order; junction bases with no gene match: 11. Germline CDR1 SGHAT, CDR2 FQNNGV. The length of the CDR3 is 15 residues. CDR3 amino acids: CASSFGRRGRGEQYF. CDR3 in DNA: TGTGCCAGCAGCTTCGGGCGCAGGGGGCGTGGTGAGCAGTACTTC.

This clone was seen repeatedly, ten times or more. The chain combines TRBV28 with TRBJ1-4; D unclear. The CDR3 totals 15 residues. The V gene lost 5 bases and the J gene lost 4 bases, with 14 bases spanning the gap. Per germline, CDR1 MDHEN and CDR2 SYDVKM. As DNA, the CDR3 is TGTGCCAGCAGTCTGATGGTCCGGAATAATGAAAAACTGTTTTTT. Its protein is CASSLMVRNNEKLFF.

This clone showed up just once. A clone one base away is much larger, so this may be a read error. The chain uses TRBV4-1 and TRBJ2-5; D is uncertain. Trimming removed 2 bases from V and 0 bases from J, with 4 bases in between. From germline, CDR1 is MGHRA and CDR2 YSYEKL. CDR3 length equals 13 residues. The CDR3 nucleotides are TGCGCCAGCAGCCAACGACACCAAGAGACCCAGTACTTC. Protein product: CASSQRHQETQYF.

The CDR3 loop reads CASSPRASGRLYEQYV. In DNA form, the CDR3 reads TGTGCCAGCAGCCCCAGAGCTAGCGGGAGGCTCTACGAGCAGTACGTC. The rearrangement uses TRBV11-2 and TRBJ2-7; 11 nucleotides agree with TRBD2. Germline lookup yields CDR1 SGHAT and CDR2 FQNNGV. CDR3 size: 16 residues. With V trimmed by 5 bases and J by 3 bases, 9 bases remained unmatched.

This clone was seen a handful of times. V usage is TRBV27 and J usage is TRBJ1-1; possibly TRBD1 for D (5 bases). V was clipped by 6 bases and J by 5 bases, with 10 bases between them. There are 12 residues in the CDR3. CDR1 and CDR2 from the germline V gene are MNHEY and SMNVEV (reference sequence). CDR3 sequence: CASRLGGTEAFF. The CDR3 DNA sequence: TGTGCCAGCAGGCTCGGGGGGACTGAAGCTTTCTTT.

This clone was recorded many times. This chain uses TRBV2 with TRBJ1-1; D uncertain. With 2 bases removed from V and 7 bases from J, the gap between germline ends came to 8 bases. This CDR3 comprises 12 residues. CDR1 and CDR2 from the germline V gene are SNHLY and FYNNEI. The CDR3 DNA reads TGTGCCAGCAGTGAATCTGGAGGTGAAGCTTTCTTT. Amino acid sequence: CASSESGGEAFF.